This entry describes one T cell receptor beta chain. J gave up 5 bases and V 2 bases, and 13 bases lay outside the gene matches. There are 18 residues in the CDR3. Germline V gene sequence: CDR1 SEHNR, CDR2 FQNEAQ (reference sequence). The data belong to a study of T cell changes during pregnancy in multiple sclerosis. Assay used: immunoSEQ multiplex PCR; TCRdb lists only in-frame clones, some missing. This repertoire shows approximately 28,000 clones, 75% to 90% found once; its top ten account for roughly 15%. The J gene is TRBJ2-3, the V gene TRBV7-9, with 10 bases fitting TRBD2. The TCR comes from a female donor with multiple sclerosis, enrolled in a pregnancy study. Sequencing used CD8+ T cells from peripheral blood mononuclear cells, obtained in the second trimester of pregnancy. Here the CDR3 reads CASSLPGSSGSPGDTQYF. CDR3 in DNA: TGTGCCAGCAGCTTACCCGGGTCTAGCGGGAGTCCTGGAGATACGCAGTATTTT.